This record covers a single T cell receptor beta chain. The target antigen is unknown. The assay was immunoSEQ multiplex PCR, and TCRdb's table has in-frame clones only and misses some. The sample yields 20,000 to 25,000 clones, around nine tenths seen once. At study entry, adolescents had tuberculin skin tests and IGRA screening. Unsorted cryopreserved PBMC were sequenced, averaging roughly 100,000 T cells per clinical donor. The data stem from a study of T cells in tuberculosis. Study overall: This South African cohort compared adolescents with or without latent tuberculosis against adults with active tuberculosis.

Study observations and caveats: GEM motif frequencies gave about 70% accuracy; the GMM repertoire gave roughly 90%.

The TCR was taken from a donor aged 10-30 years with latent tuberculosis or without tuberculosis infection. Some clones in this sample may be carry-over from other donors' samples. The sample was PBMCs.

The CDR3 here is CASSSEAPISNQPQHF. CDR3 coding DNA: TGTGCCAGCAGTTCCGAAGCCCCGATTAGCAATCAGCCCCAGCATTTT. The chain couples TRBV27 to TRBJ1-5; D remains ambiguous. The CDR3 consists of 16 residues. V dropped 4 bases and J dropped 0 bases, with 13 bases sitting between them. Germline V CDR1 and CDR2: MNHEY, SMNVEV (reference sequence).